This T cell receptor (beta chain) was documented in a study of T cell repertoires in cytomegalovirus infection. Study as a whole: Epitope selection comprised recently identified HLA-C-restricted CMV epitopes and well-studied HLA-B-restricted CMV epitopes. Public TCR beta signatures marked donors with CMV infection and the matching HLA.

TCRdb re-analysed the reads in MiXCR, keeping a single row per CDR3 protein. The sample lists roughly 990,000 distinct CDR3 sequences, about 33% occurring once. This clonotype came up a few times. Antigen: not known. Findings of the study overall: People with CMV and the relevant HLA were identified by cumulative public TCR beta family frequency.

The sample consisted of cultured CD8+ T cells from PBMCs, taken from culture after CMV antigen stimulation. The receptor's source is a human donor in good health (CMV status not recorded). Some clones in this sample may be carry-over from other donors' samples.

This chain's CDR3 is CASNIAGGPSTDTQYF. CDR3 DNA sequence: TGTGCCAGCAACATAGCGGGGGGGCCGAGCACAGATACGCAGTATTTT. V usage is TRBV28 and J usage is TRBJ2-3; 11 nucleotides align to TRBD2. The J segment lost 0 bases and the V segment lost 7 bases, leaving 6 bases of the junction unmatched. This CDR3 spans 16 amino acids. Germline CDR1 is MDHEN and CDR2 is SYDVKM.